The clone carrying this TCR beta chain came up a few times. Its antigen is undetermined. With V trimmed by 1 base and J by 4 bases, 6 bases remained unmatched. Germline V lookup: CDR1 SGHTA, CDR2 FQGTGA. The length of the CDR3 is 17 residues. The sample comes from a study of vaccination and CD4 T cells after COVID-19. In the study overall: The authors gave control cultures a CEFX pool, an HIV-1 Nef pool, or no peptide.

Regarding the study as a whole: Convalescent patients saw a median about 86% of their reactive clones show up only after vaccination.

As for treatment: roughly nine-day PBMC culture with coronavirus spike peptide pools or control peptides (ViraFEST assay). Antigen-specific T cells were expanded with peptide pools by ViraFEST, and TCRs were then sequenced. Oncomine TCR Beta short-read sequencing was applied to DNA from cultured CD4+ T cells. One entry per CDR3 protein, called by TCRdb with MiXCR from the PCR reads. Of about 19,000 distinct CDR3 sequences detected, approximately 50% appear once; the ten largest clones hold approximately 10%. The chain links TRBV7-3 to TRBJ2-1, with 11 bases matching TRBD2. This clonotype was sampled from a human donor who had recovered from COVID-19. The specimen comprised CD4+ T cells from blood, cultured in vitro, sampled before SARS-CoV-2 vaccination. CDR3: CASSLIPSGRLYNEQFF. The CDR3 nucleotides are TGTGCCAGCAGCTTAATCCCTAGCGGGAGGTTATACAATGAGCAGTTCTTC.